This T cell receptor beta chain came from a study of T cells in Graves' hyperthyroidism and ophthalmopathy. CDR3 size: 18 residues. CDR1 is MNHEY and CDR2 is SVGEGT in the germline V gene. Trimming left V 5 bases short and J 0 bases short, with 23 bases between. RNA transcripts were the template for amplifying TCR beta CDR3 regions. Primed by the HTBI set, a first-round RT-PCR was run on the TCR CDR3. TCRdb re-called the multiplex PCR reads through MiXCR, storing one row per CDR3 protein. Altogether about 350,000 distinct CDR3 sequences are present, roughly 18% being singletons, with the ten largest covering roughly a sixth. Clinical symptoms, serum thyroxine, TRAb, thyroid ultrasound and orbital computed tomography established diagnosis.

This sequence originates from a woman in her thirties or forties with Graves' ophthalmopathy. The chain couples TRBV6-2 or TRBV6-3 to TRBJ2-7, with D possibly matching TRBD1 (8 bases). Input material: blood. The chain's CDR3 is CASSRYEGGTGGSYEQYF. The CDR3 DNA follows: TGTGCCAGCAGTCGCTATGAGGGAGGGACAGGAGGCTCCTACGAGCAGTACTTC.